This T cell receptor beta chain is drawn from a study of patients and donors after allogeneic stem cell transplantation. This clonotype was seen at least ten times. TCRdb reprocessed the RT-PCR reads via MiXCR and lists one record per CDR3 protein. Here the sample spans more than 850,000 distinct CDR3 sequences, approximately 18% being singletons. Per the germline V gene, CDR1 is SQVTM and CDR2 is ANQGSEA. The CDR3 loop spans 10 amino acids. V was cut by 3 bases and J by 3 bases, with 0 bases left in between. Source material: blood, either unsorted or a sorted T cell fraction (not recorded which). This clonotype was obtained from a human donor who was either an allogeneic HSCT recipient or a stem cell or donor lymphocyte infusion donor (not recorded which). It is not recorded whose cells these are; they may come from a transplant donor. This chain joins TRBV29-1 and TRBJ2-1; D remains unclear. The CDR3 spells CSVDYNEQFF. CDR3 nucleotide sequence: TGCAGCGTTGACTACAATGAGCAGTTCTTC.